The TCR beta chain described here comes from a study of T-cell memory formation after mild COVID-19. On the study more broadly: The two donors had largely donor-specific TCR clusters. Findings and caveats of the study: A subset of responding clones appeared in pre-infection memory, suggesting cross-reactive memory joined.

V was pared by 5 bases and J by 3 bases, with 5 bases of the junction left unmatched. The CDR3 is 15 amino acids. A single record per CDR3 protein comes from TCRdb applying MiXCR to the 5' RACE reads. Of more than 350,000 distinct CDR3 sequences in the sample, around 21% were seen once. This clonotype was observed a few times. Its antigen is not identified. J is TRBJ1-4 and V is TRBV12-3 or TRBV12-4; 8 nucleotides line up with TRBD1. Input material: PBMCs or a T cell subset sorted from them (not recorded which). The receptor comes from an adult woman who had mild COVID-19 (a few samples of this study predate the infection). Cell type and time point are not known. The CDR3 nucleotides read TGTGCCAGCAGTCGGAGACAGGGGCCTAATGAAAAACTGTTTTTT. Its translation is CASSRRQGPNEKLFF.